Shown below are 15 T cell receptor beta chains from a single sample sequenced in a study of shared clonotypes between healthy human individuals (dated by TCRdb to 2018 to 2020). Library method: the immunoSEQ multiplex PCR assay. TCRdb mirrors the immuneACCESS table, restricted to in-frame sequences. Some clones are absent from its copies; in checked studies, under half trace to an unresolved V gene, and the reason for the others is unknown. Across this sample there are roughly 1.4 million clones, with 98% seen only once. In total, the top ten clones hold approximately 0.4% of the sample. The sequencing input was naive CD4+ T cells sorted from blood. In the paper's terms, the cell subset or site label means: CD45RA+ positively selected. These receptors were obtained from a young man in good health.

The chain has TRBV9 and TRBJ1-2, with a weak D call TRBD1 (6 bases). This CDR3 contains 14 residues. CDR1 is SGDLS, CDR2 YYNGEE, per germline. The V end was cut by 5 bases, the J end by 2 bases, with 13 bases between. The CDR3 here is CASSVLDRNYGYTF. The CDR3 nucleotides read TGTGCCAGCAGTGTGTTGGACAGAAACTATGGCTACACCTTC.

The rearrangement uses TRBV5-1 and TRBJ2-1, with TRBD1 as a possible D gene (6 bases). This CDR3 is 15 amino acids long. The germline V gene has CDR1 SGHRS and CDR2 YFSETQ. V was shortened by 0 bases and J by 2 bases, with 9 bases between the two germline ends. The CDR3 loop is CASSLVTGTYNEQFF. CDR3 nucleotides: TGCGCCAGCAGCTTGGTAACAGGGACCTACAATGAGCAGTTCTTC.

V and J are TRBV6-6 and TRBJ2-3; D call uncertain. Germline values: CDR1 MNHNY, CDR2 SVGAGI (reference sequence). V was cut by 0 bases and J by 2 bases, with 6 bases left in between. The length of the CDR3 is 14 residues. The CDR3 loop is CASSYSDSTDTQYF. The CDR3 DNA sequence: TGTGCCAGCAGTTACTCCGACTCCACAGATACGCAGTATTTT.

The gene calls are TRBV7-6 and TRBJ2-1; TRBD2 might be the D (5 bases). The CDR3 covers 14 residues. V dropped 5 bases and J dropped 10 bases, with 18 bases sitting between them. CDR1 SGHVS and CDR2 FNYEAQ come from the germline V gene. CDR3 bases: TGTGCCAGCAGCCCTTTGGGGAGCCTCAGGGAGCAGTTCTTC. Translated: CASSPLGSLREQFF.

This clone was recorded once. The CDR3 bases are TGTGCCACCAGCAGAGAACAGGGTTGGGAGCAGTTCTTC. Translated: CATSREQGWEQFF. The V call is TRBV15, the J call TRBJ2-1; tentatively, D is TRBD1 (6 bases). Germline CDR1 reads LNHNV; CDR2 reads YYDKDF (reference sequence). Between the trimmed V and J ends, which lost 0 bases and 10 bases, there was a span of 10 bases. The CDR3 is 13 amino acids.

The V gene is TRBV25-1, the J gene TRBJ1-1; D gene unclear. The CDR3 length is 13 residues. Germline V gene sequence: CDR1 MGHDK, CDR2 SYGVNS. The germline V and J ends were trimmed by 4 bases and 1 base, with 7 bases remaining between them. Here the CDR3 reads CASSVRENTEAFF. In nucleotides, the CDR3 is TGTGCCAGCAGTGTTAGGGAGAACACTGAAGCTTTCTTT.

The chain recombines TRBV11-3 with TRBJ2-2; D gene ambiguous. The CDR3 totals 12 residues. Germline CDR1 SGHNT, CDR2 YENEEA. The V end lost 5 bases, the J end lost 5 bases, and 6 bases lay between the germline ends. In DNA, the CDR3 is TGTGCCAGCAGCCCAGAAACCGGGGAGCTGTTTTTT. This sequence encodes CASSPETGELFF. The variable domain in full, completed from reference TRBV11-3 and TRBJ2-2, reads EAGVVQSPRYKIIEKKQPVAFWCNPISGHNTLYWYLQNLGQGPELLIRYENEEAVDDSQLPKDRFSAERLKGVDSTLKIQPAELGDSAVYLCASSPETGELFFGEGSRLTVL.

Note on this clone: The same CDR3 arises from other DNA sequences in this sample as well. The CDR3 spells CSVQGANYGYTF. The CDR3 DNA sequence: TGCAGCGTGCAGGGGGCTAACTATGGCTACACCTTC. The V gene is TRBV29-1, the J gene TRBJ1-2; TRBD1 matches 7 bases. CDR1 and CDR2 from the germline V gene are SQVTM and ANQGSEA. Trimming at V came to 6 bases and at J to 0 bases, leaving 1 base not matched to a gene. The CDR3 has 12 residues.

In this sample, this clone turned up once. V gene TRBV4-3 combines with J gene TRBJ1-1, with TRBD1 matching 9 bases. J gave up 3 bases and V 5 bases, and 7 bases lay outside the gene matches. Per germline, CDR1 LGHNA and CDR2 YSLEER. This CDR3 has 15 residues. CDR3 coding DNA: TGCGCCAGCAGCTCAGGACAGGGGCCGTACACTGAAGCTTTCTTT. Translated, it gives CASSSGQGPYTEAFF.

The CDR3 sequence: CASRKYWLAGSYNEQFF. CDR3 in DNA: TGTGCCAGCAGAAAATACTGGCTAGCGGGCAGCTACAATGAGCAGTTCTTC. V is TRBV28 and J is TRBJ2-1, with TRBD2 matching 8 bases. CDR3 length equals 17 residues. The germline CDR1 and CDR2 sequences are MDHEN and SYDVKM. V trimming: 6 bases; J trimming: 3 bases; junction bases outside the gene matches: 13.

With regard to this clone: Relative to the germline gene, one junction end is altered; a read error may explain this. The V and J genes are TRBV7-2 and TRBJ2-7, with D perhaps TRBD2 (5 bases). CDR1 SGHTA and CDR2 FQGNSA come from the germline V gene. The CDR3 extends over 14 amino acids. DNA of the CDR3: TGTGCCAGCAGCCTAGCCAGACACCTCTCCGAGCAGTACTTC. Translated: CASSLARHLSEQYF.

The rearrangement joins TRBV25-1 to TRBJ2-7; D is possibly TRBD2 (5 bases). V was trimmed by 4 bases and J by 0 bases, leaving 10 bases between them. This CDR3 contains 14 residues. Per the germline V gene, CDR1 is MGHDK and CDR2 is SYGVNS. The CDR3 here is CASSVGLNSYEQYF. In nucleotides, the CDR3 is TGTGCCAGCAGTGTTGGACTTAACTCCTACGAGCAGTACTTC.

The genes are TRBV4-1 and TRBJ2-7, with TRBD1 matching 9 bases. Germline V lookup: CDR1 MGHRA, CDR2 YSYEKL. The CDR3 extends over 14 amino acids. After removal of 6 bases from V and 3 bases from J, the junction contained 6 bases not matched to a gene. The CDR3 sequence: CASSLTGQGYEQYF. CDR3 DNA: TGCGCCAGCAGTCTAACGGGACAGGGCTACGAGCAGTACTTC.

This clone occurred once. The rearrangement joins TRBV25-1 to TRBJ1-2, with D possibly TRBD1 on 6 matching bases. In germline, CDR1 is MGHDK, CDR2 SYGVNS. V was clipped by 3 bases and J by 4 bases, with 15 bases between them. The CDR3 runs 15 residues. CDR3 coding DNA: TGTGCCAGCAGTGACCCACAGGGATCTTCCTATGGCTACACCTTC. As protein: CASSDPQGSSYGYTF.

The V and J genes are TRBV13 and TRBJ2-1; D is perhaps TRBD2 (5 bases). Germline loops: CDR1 PRHDT, CDR2 FYEKMQ (reference sequence). The CDR3 totals 14 residues. The germline V and J ends were trimmed by 8 bases and 2 bases, with 13 bases remaining between them. The CDR3 sequence: CASGRASPYNEQFF. The DNA for the CDR3 is TGTGCCAGCGGTAGGGCTAGCCCCTACAATGAGCAGTTCTTC.